The present TCR beta chain was sequenced within a study of blood T cell repertoires in COVID-19. Germline-derived CDR1 and CDR2 are SGHRS and YFSETQ. The CDR3 runs 15 residues. Trimming at V came to 1 base and at J to 5 bases, leaving 3 bases not matched to a gene. Two negative PCRs, clearance, or symptom resolution characterized the recovered Cohort 3 donors. Sequencing used immunoSEQ multiplex PCR; TCRdb keeps in-frame clones, though not all of them. This table holds about 390,000 clones, around nine tenths found once. V and J are TRBV5-1 and TRBJ2-3; 11 bases fit TRBD2. Specimen: PBMCs or T cells enriched from blood (not recorded which). The TCR originated in a woman in her forties or fifties who had recovered from COVID-19. CDR3 nucleotides: TGCGCCAGCAGCTTGTCACTAGCGGGGGTAGATACGCAGTATTTT. Translation: CASSLSLAGVDTQYF. Variable domain in full (rest from reference TRBV5-1 and TRBJ2-3): KAGVTQTPRYLIKTRGQQVTLSCSPISGHRSVSWYQQTPGQGLQFLFEYFSETQRNKGNFPGRFSGRQFSNSRSEMNVSTLELGDSALYLCASSLSLAGVDTQYFGPGTRLTVL.